These T cell receptor beta chains were read from a single sample in a study of shared clonotypes between healthy human individuals. Clones were sequenced by immunoSEQ multiplex PCR, and TCRdb holds only the in-frame ones, with some missing. The sample includes roughly 500,000 clones, roughly 95% seen only once; the top ten take about 0.057%. The source material was naive CD4+ T cells sorted from blood. The receptors shown here come from a woman aged 25 to 39 in good health. CDR3s include the opening cysteine and the closing phenylalanine or tryptophan.

CDR3aa: CSALYAEAFF
v_gene: TRBV20-1
len: 10
j_gene: TRBJ1-1

CDR3aa: CASSFWEQYF
v_gene: TRBV2
len: 10
j_gene: TRBJ2-7

CDR3aa: CASSPGQGGTEAFF
v_gene: TRBV28
len: 14
j_gene: TRBJ1-1

CDR3aa: CASSLVLAGREDYEQYF
v_gene: TRBV5-1
len: 17
j_gene: NA

CDR3aa: CAISEGGLAGVRVRSYEQYF
v_gene: TRBV10-3
len: 20
j_gene: NA

CDR3aa: CASSLGFGFSDTQYF
v_gene: TRBV5-1
len: 15
j_gene: TRBJ2-3

CDR3aa: CASSVGDGPSGTETQYF
v_gene: TRBV5-1
len: 17
j_gene: TRBJ2-5

CDR3aa: CASSIGPSQGESLRGQYF
v_gene: TRBV19
len: 18
j_gene: TRBJ2-7

CDR3aa: CASSPQYF
v_gene: TRBV7-9
len: 8
j_gene: TRBJ2-7

CDR3aa: CASSLGPATDTQYF
v_gene: TRBV5-1
len: 14
j_gene: TRBJ2-3

CDR3aa: CASSHRPGQGRGNTDTQYF
v_gene: TRBV4-1
len: 19
j_gene: TRBJ2-3

CDR3aa: CASSAGTGVTYGYTF
v_gene: TRBV6-6
len: 15
j_gene: TRBJ1-2

CDR3aa: CASSTGGGLYYGYTF
v_gene: TRBV28
len: 15
j_gene: TRBJ1-2

CDR3aa: CASSLSGVNTEAFF
v_gene: TRBV28
len: 14
j_gene: TRBJ1-1

CDR3aa: CASSPQGAGNTIYF
v_gene: TRBV18
len: 14
j_gene: TRBJ1-3

CDR3aa: CASSGGPTGVQEKLFF
v_gene: TRBV5-4
len: 16
j_gene: TRBJ1-4

CDR3aa: CASSRSGTGAYEQYF
v_gene: TRBV7-8
len: 15
j_gene: TRBJ2-7

CDR3aa: CATSSQGEEKLFF
v_gene: TRBV15
len: 13
j_gene: TRBJ1-4

CDR3aa: CASSFSGWGTEAFF
v_gene: TRBV27
len: 14
j_gene: TRBJ1-1

CDR3aa: CASSRTSGSVDTQYF
v_gene: TRBV6-5
len: 15
j_gene: TRBJ2-3

CDR3aa: CASSPDRGQPQHF
v_gene: TRBV19
len: 13
j_gene: TRBJ1-5

CDR3aa: CASSPKGRGREKLFF
v_gene: TRBV28
len: 15
j_gene: TRBJ1-4

CDR3aa: CASSQPVGVYEQYF
v_gene: TRBV21-1
len: 14
j_gene: TRBJ2-7

CDR3aa: CASSGGDVTDTQYF
v_gene: TRBV5-1
len: 14
j_gene: TRBJ2-3

CDR3aa: CASSPIPGTGDTEAFF
v_gene: TRBV6-6
len: 16
j_gene: TRBJ1-1

CDR3aa: CSGSQGYGYGYTF
v_gene: TRBV29-1
len: 13
j_gene: TRBJ1-2

CDR3aa: CASRGGPGNTIYF
v_gene: TRBV28
len: 13
j_gene: TRBJ1-3

CDR3aa: CASSVEGLAGDEQFF
v_gene: TRBV2
len: 15
j_gene: TRBJ2-1

CDR3aa: CASSQEGWRGAGGETQYF
v_gene: TRBV4-1
len: 18
j_gene: TRBJ2-5

CDR3aa: CASSFGGDSPYEQYF
v_gene: TRBV27
len: 15
j_gene: TRBJ2-7

CDR3aa: CASSLGGRRPHGYTF
v_gene: TRBV28
len: 15
j_gene: TRBJ1-2

CDR3aa: CASSFDTSGSTYEQYF
v_gene: TRBV28
len: 16
j_gene: TRBJ2-7

CDR3aa: CASSLWRAGAGYTF
v_gene: TRBV5-1
len: 14
j_gene: TRBJ1-2

CDR3aa: CASSLDREMNTEAFF
v_gene: TRBV18
len: 15
j_gene: TRBJ1-1

CDR3aa: CASRDGPSSYEQYF
v_gene: TRBV2
len: 14
j_gene: TRBJ2-7

CDR3aa: CASSLRPSGRANTGELFF
v_gene: TRBV4-2
len: 18
j_gene: TRBJ2-2

CDR3aa: CASSVGGKLNEKLFF
v_gene: TRBV9
len: 15
j_gene: TRBJ1-4

CDR3aa: CASSTGADGNTIYF
v_gene: TRBV6-5
len: 14
j_gene: TRBJ1-3

CDR3aa: CASSLGGQGVEQYF
v_gene: TRBV5-1
len: 14
j_gene: TRBJ2-7

CDR3aa: CAISASGTHYEQYF
v_gene: TRBV10-3
len: 14
j_gene: TRBJ2-7

CDR3aa: CASSAVQGTDTQYF
v_gene: TRBV11-3
len: 14
j_gene: TRBJ2-3

CDR3aa: CASREQGTLNQPQHF
v_gene: TRBV28
len: 15
j_gene: TRBJ1-5

CDR3aa: CASSLEEGAVTEAFF
v_gene: TRBV5-8
len: 15
j_gene: TRBJ1-1

CDR3aa: CAWSGALRYTF
v_gene: TRBV30
len: 11
j_gene: TRBJ1-2

CDR3aa: CASSVGQGSSYEQYF
v_gene: TRBV7-9
len: 15
j_gene: TRBJ2-7

CDR3aa: CASSLSRPTTAFF
v_gene: TRBV28
len: 13
j_gene: TRBJ1-1

CDR3aa: CASSPRAVGNYGYTF
v_gene: TRBV4-2
len: 15
j_gene: TRBJ1-2

CDR3aa: CASRLQTGENTEAFF
v_gene: TRBV5-1
len: 15
j_gene: TRBJ1-1

CDR3aa: CASSQDFRGGGSYEQYF
v_gene: TRBV4-1
len: 17
j_gene: TRBJ2-7

CDR3aa: CASTSGDSLYEQYF
v_gene: TRBV19
len: 14
j_gene: NA

CDR3aa: CASSYPGGYNEQFF
v_gene: TRBV6-5
len: 14
j_gene: TRBJ2-1

CDR3aa: CASSEFLGDAPYF
v_gene: TRBV2
len: 13
j_gene: TRBJ2-7

CDR3aa: CASSYDLSGTEAFF
v_gene: TRBV6-5
len: 14
j_gene: TRBJ1-1